This TCR beta chain originates from a study of T cell changes during pregnancy in multiple sclerosis. The data were produced by immunoSEQ multiplex PCR, yet TCRdb's version contains in-frame clones alone and is incomplete. Here the sample spans fewer than 40,000 clones, approximately 90% being singletons. This CDR3 is 15 amino acids long. Germline CDR1 and CDR2: PRHDT and FYEKMQ (reference sequence). V dropped 7 bases and J dropped 9; count of bases not matched to a gene: 9. Here the sequenced sample was CD4+ T cells from peripheral blood mononuclear cells, taken in the third trimester of pregnancy. This clonotype was obtained from a female donor with multiple sclerosis, enrolled in a pregnancy study. The chain employs TRBV13 and TRBJ2-1; 13 bases agree with TRBD2. As DNA, the CDR3 is TGTGCCAGCAACGGACTAGCGGGAGTAGTGGGTGAGCAGTTCTTC. Encoded protein: CASNGLAGVVGEQFF. Looking up the rest from reference TRBV13 and TRBJ2-1 gives the full variable domain: AAGVIQSPRHLIKEKRETATLKCYPIPRHDTVYWYQQGPGQDPQFLISFYEKMQSDKGSIPDRFSAQQFSDYHSELNMSSLELGDSALYFCASNGLAGVVGEQFFGPGTRLTVL.